This note documents a single T cell receptor (beta chain) sequence. What it binds is not known. These data originate in a study of regulatory T cells in long-lasting Graves disease. The study's findings and limits: Among samples with persistent disease, TRBV28, TRBJ1-2 and TRBJ2-5 were favored.

The TCR beta library used iRepertoire HTBI primers with Arm-PCR amplification of CDR3. TCRdb itself ran the multiplex PCR reads through MiXCR, one entry per CDR3 protein. The sample carries approximately 300,000 distinct CDR3 sequences, 15% to 20% recorded once. This CDR3 has 14 amino acids. V lost 6 bases to trimming and J lost 7 bases, with 15 bases between them. The time point was: newly diagnosed GD, antithyroid drugs for less than 3 months. PBMC-extracted RNA yielded the TCR library. Here the sequenced sample was peripheral blood mononuclear cells (PBMCs), taken at new diagnosis, from a patient treated with antithyroid drugs. The chain is built from TRBV12-3 or TRBV12-4 and TRBJ1-4, with a weak D call TRBD1 (6 bases). The receptor comes from a female donor with Graves disease. Written as DNA, the CDR3 is TGTGCCAGCAGGTCTCAGGGGACGGGTGAAAAACTGTTTTTT. Translating it yields CASRSQGTGEKLFF.